This TCR beta chain was obtained from a study of cytomegalovirus exposure and HLA in healthy donors (dated 2017 in TCRdb). For the study in its entirety: In an earlier analysis of several hundred of the donors, about 270 Gb of sequence data and some 100 million unique TCR beta sequences from about 179 million T cells were reported. To predict cytomegalovirus infection status, the study combined high-throughput TCR immunosequencing, statistical association of individual TCRs with disease status, and machine learning. A separate validation cohort of roughly 130 different subjects was used in addition to the roughly 720-subject first cohort. A later genetic analysis used genome-wide SNP genotypes for 398 of the 666 donors, treating that subset as a discovery cohort. All discovery cohort repertoires had been generated using a single sequencing platform. About 280 gigabases of sequencing data and approximately 80 million unique TCR sequences were included in an early release covering several hundred HLA-typed donors. HLA typing included class I and class II loci at four-digit resolution. An earlier analysis of roughly 580 of the donors used high-throughput TCR beta sequencing to judge whether each TCR beta V gene segment behaved as functional or pseudogenic. The number of typed donors differed by locus: roughly 629-640 for A, B, C, DRB1 and DQB1; 500 to 550 for DQA1; around 610 for DPA1; and some 430 for DPB1. Across roughly 420 genotyped donors of the cohort, an average of roughly 250,000 unique TCR beta nucleotide sequences per donor were sequenced, and approximately 17% of those sequences were non-productive. Rather than drawing on any new phenotypic data, the later analysis identified candidate immune exposures from TCR beta sequences and the way those sequences occurred across donors. Donor age, sex, ethnicity and CMV serostatus were compiled alongside the repertoire data. Among the roughly 400 genotyped donors, about 83% belonged to the genetic ancestry cluster associated with self-reported Caucasian donors. To study patterns of TCR occurrence, a later analysis re-analyzed previously published TCR beta repertoires from 666 donors and added high-resolution HLA genotyping. Several DR-DQ haplotypes were treated as single units for association and clustering because of strong linkage in the cohort. The study aimed to test whether signatures of past pathogen exposure could be identified by cataloging public T cell receptors. The T cell repertoires of under 750 subjects were profiled by immunosequencing and related to cytomegalovirus serostatus. Overall study results and their limits: The study gave a list of some 150 TCR beta chains associated with cytomegalovirus. The authors suggested that the approach could potentially be extended to other disease states and immunological phenotypes. In an earlier analysis of about 600 of the donors, most TCR beta V segments appeared in productive rearrangements about 87% or about 30% of the time, broadly matching IMGT annotations. For the cohort, immune exposure information was limited to CMV serostatus. Because the 87-base-pair reads could not distinguish some IMGT-functional V segments, including TRBV6-2 and TRBV6-3, those segments were excluded. A later analysis associated 15,000 to 20,000 TCR beta sequences with specific HLA alleles at a false discovery rate of 0.05. In a later analysis, several top co-occurrence clusters were reported to appear linked to parvovirus B19, influenza, CMV and Epstein-Barr virus. A few of the identified cytomegalovirus-associated TCR beta chains were confirmed in vitro to be specific for cytomegalovirus antigens. Some 16 rarely observed V segments, including chromosome 9 orphons, were excluded from the earlier analysis of several hundred of the donors because counts were too low. The cohort was sequenced for TCR beta chains only, and without alpha or paired-chain data the features that could be detected were limited. In a later analysis, TCR association rates were found to vary across HLA loci, with the most associated TCRs seen for DRB1 alleles and the fewest for HLA-C alleles. A further reported finding was that TCR beta sequences accurately predicted the HLA-A and HLA-B alleles for most subjects in the first cohort. A cluster of highly shared sequence variants was judged likely to represent a technical artifact of the sequencing pipeline. Roughly uniform sequencing depth across donors was assumed in presence/absence analyses, although this assumption may not hold. Most CMV-associated TCR beta chains appeared to be HLA-restricted in a later analysis, and the HLA associations seemed to be driven largely by CMV exposure. V-gene and J-gene trimming of TCR beta chains was associated with a missense DCLRE1C variant in a later genetic analysis, and the association was replicated in an independent cohort. The classifier was reported to diagnose cytomegalovirus status with high specificity and sensitivity in both the original cohort and the validation cohort. Because some donors lacked HLA typing at each locus, the association tests relied only on the typed subset. In a later analysis, HLA-associated TCR beta chains were found to be more clonally expanded and to have lower generation probabilities than equally common non-associated chains. Across donors, most TCR sequences were observed very rarely, whereas some public TCRs were present in many individuals. Compared with the approximately 670-donor mean, donors in an Asian-associated ancestry cluster had fewer N-insertions in productive TCRs, according to a later genetic analysis. Correlated functional status among segregating V segments might be attributable to linkage disequilibrium, but an unknown experimental factor could not be ruled out. Assigning TCR associations to individual alleles was difficult when HLA alleles, especially DR and DQ, strongly co-occurred.

Library preparation employed the immunoSEQ multiplex PCR assay. A mixture of 60 forward primers for TCR Vbeta segments and 13 reverse primers for TCR Jbeta segments was used in the multiplex PCR. The CDR3 region of rearranged TCR beta genes was amplified from genomic DNA with a multiplex PCR assay. The Illumina HiSeq System was used to sequence the amplified TCR beta libraries as 87-base-pair reads. On the authors' methods: A later analysis tallied roughly 76 million unique TCR beta chains across the 610 or so repertoires, and about 10 million of those chains were shared by two or more donors. Raw reads were error-corrected and collapsed into unique sequences by a nearest-neighbor algorithm in which closely related sequences were merged to remove PCR and sequencing errors. CDR3 sequences were aligned to IMGT reference sequences to assign V, D and J gene segments. For a sequence to be retained, a match of at least six nucleotides to both a V gene segment and a J gene segment was required. A rearrangement counted as productive if the CDR3 had no stop codons and remained in frame with V and J, and every other rearrangement counted as non-productive. CDR3 was defined by IMGT convention, running from the second conserved V-encoded cysteine to the conserved J-encoded phenylalanine. The earlier analysis of roughly 590 of the donors excluded any sequence lacking an unambiguous match to a single V gene segment. An earlier analysis of some 500 of the donors classified V segments as functional when productive rearrangements were above 56.7% and as segregating when the standard deviation between donors was above 5%. A statistical classification framework was developed to diagnose cytomegalovirus status using the catalog of TCR beta chain sequences. V and J gene assignment, in a later analysis, came from comparing TCR nucleotide sequences with IMGT/GENE-DB human TR gene sequences. The TCRdist pipeline was used in a later analysis to assign CDR3 sequences and most-parsimonious VDJ recombination scenarios. In a later analysis, each TCR beta chain was defined by its CDR3 amino acid sequence together with its V-gene family, and reads lacking a unique V-gene family were excluded. As a way to deal with suspected cross-contamination and a sequencing artifact, a later analysis dropped 450 to 700 nucleotide sequences that were highly shared and had low generation probability. In a later analysis, a clonal expansion index for each public chain was calculated from normalized within-repertoire ranks of inferred template counts. Generation probabilities in a later analysis came from a VDJ recombination model fitted to out-of-frame rearrangements, and those results were checked against IGoR. Hypergeometric tests were used in a later analysis to score TCR-TCR, TCR-HLA and TCR-CMV co-occurrence, with a repertoire-size bias correction applied to the TCR pairs. False discovery rates were estimated in a later analysis by permuting HLA or CMV assignments 20 times. In a later analysis, co-occurring TCRs were grouped using DBSCAN, with TCRdist sequence similarity added in when clustering inside HLA-allele-positive subsets. Co-occurrence clustering excluded repertoires with fewer than 30,000 or more than 120,000 public chains, plus five with anomalous nucleotide sharing. The source is immuneACCESS, and TCRdb retained only in-frame sequences with V and J called. Part of the clones is not carried over; for the studies checked, unresolved V genes explain less than half of this, and the remainder is unexplained. That table furnishes V, J and clone size, whereas the DNA furnished D and trimming. Within this sample are 50,000 or so clones, with about four fifths of them counted one time only. The ten largest clones take up roughly 2.5% of the sample.

V is cut by 2 bases and J by 4 bases, and the space between the germline ends is 12 bases. The CDR3 runs 15 amino acids, cysteine and phenylalanine included. Only the CDR3 region is kept as DNA, spanning 45 bases read in frame from base 1. For CDR1 and CDR2, the germline V gene (reference sequence) lists MNHNY and SVGAGI. Points on this clone: Its antigen target is currently unknown. No qualities accompany the bases; no much larger clone lies one base away.

The cohort consisted of 600 or so healthy bone marrow donors. At the time of sampling, all cohort members were nominally healthy, though unrecorded immune exposures were likely present. The donor was CMV seropositive and was included in the group of around 300 seropositive cohort members. A peripheral blood sample was collected from each donor, and TCR beta sequencing was performed on peripheral blood mononuclear cells. The Qiagen DNeasy Blood Extraction Kit was used to extract genomic DNA from the blood cell samples. Sequenced sample: PBMCs. The chain uses TRBV6-6 and TRBJ1-3; no D segment can be confidently identified. The clonotype was recovered from a boy younger than 18 in good health and CMV-seropositive. The DNA sequence reads TGTGCCAGCAGTTACCGGGAGGGATCCGGAAACACCATATATTTT. Translated, this is CASSYREGSGNTIYF.